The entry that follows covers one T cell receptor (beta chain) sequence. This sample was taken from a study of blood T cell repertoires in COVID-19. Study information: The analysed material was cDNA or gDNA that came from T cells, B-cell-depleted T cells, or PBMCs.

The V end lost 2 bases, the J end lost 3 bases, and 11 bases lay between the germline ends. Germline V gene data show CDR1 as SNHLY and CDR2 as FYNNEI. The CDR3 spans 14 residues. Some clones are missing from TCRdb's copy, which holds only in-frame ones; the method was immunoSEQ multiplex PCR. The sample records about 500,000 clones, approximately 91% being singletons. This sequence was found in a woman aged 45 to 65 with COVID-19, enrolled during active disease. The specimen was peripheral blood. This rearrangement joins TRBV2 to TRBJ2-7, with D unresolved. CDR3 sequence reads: CASSESEANYEQYF. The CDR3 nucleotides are TGTGCCAGCAGTGAAAGTGAAGCCAACTACGAGCAGTACTTC.